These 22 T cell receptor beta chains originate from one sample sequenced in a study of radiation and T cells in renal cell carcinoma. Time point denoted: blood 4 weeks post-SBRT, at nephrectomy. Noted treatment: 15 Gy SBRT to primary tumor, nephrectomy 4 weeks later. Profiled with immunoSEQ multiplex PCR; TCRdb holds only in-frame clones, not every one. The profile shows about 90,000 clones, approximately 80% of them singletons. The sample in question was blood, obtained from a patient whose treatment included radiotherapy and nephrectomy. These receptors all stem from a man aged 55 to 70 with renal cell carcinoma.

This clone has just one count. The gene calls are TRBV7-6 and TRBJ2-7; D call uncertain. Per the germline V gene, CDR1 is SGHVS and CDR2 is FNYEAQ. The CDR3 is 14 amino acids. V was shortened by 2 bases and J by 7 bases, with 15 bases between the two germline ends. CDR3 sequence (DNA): TGTGCCAGCAGCTTATCCCATACGGTTCGTGAGCAGTACTTC. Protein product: CASSLSHTVREQYF.

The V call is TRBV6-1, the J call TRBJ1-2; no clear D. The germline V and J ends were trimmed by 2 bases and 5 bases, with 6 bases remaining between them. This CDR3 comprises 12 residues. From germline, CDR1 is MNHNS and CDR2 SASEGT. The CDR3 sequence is CASSELGYGYTF. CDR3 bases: TGTGCCAGCAGTGAATTGGGATATGGCTACACCTTC.

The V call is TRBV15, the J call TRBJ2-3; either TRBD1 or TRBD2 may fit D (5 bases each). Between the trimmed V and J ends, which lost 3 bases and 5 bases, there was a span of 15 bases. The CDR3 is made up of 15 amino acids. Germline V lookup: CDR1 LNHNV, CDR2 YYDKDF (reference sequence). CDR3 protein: CATSSFRDQGDTQYF. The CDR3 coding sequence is TGTGCCACCAGCAGTTTCCGGGACCAAGGAGATACGCAGTATTTT. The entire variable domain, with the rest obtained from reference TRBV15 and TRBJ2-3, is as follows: DAMVIQNPRYQVTQFGKPVTLSCSQTLNHNVMYWYQQKSSQAPKLLFHYYDKDFNNEADTPDNFQSRRPNTSFCFLDIRSPGLGDTAMYLCATSSFRDQGDTQYFGPGTRLTVL.

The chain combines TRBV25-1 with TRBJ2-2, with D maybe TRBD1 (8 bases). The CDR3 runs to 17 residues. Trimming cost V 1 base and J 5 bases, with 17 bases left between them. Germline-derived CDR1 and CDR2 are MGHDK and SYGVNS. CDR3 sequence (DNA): TGTGCCAGCAGTGAATGGAGGGGAGGGACAGGTACCGGGGAGCTGTTTTTT. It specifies CASSEWRGGTGTGELFF.

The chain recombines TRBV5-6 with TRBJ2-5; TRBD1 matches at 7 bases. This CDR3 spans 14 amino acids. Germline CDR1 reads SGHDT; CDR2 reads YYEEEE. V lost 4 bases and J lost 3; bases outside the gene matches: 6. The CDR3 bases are TGTGCCAGCAGCAGACAGGGTGGAGAAGAGACCCAGTACTTC. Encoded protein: CASSRQGGEETQYF.

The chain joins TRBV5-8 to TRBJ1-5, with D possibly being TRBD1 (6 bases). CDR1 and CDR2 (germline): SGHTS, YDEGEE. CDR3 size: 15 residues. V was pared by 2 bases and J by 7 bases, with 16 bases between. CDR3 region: CASSFSGDLPQPQHF. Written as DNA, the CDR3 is TGTGCCAGCAGCTTTTCAGGGGACTTACCCCAGCCCCAGCATTTT.

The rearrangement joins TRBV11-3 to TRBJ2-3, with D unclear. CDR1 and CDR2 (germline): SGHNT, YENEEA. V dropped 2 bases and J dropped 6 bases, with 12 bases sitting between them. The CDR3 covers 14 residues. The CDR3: CASSLSSIGDTQYF. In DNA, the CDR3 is TGTGCCAGCAGCTTATCATCCATCGGGGATACGCAGTATTTT.

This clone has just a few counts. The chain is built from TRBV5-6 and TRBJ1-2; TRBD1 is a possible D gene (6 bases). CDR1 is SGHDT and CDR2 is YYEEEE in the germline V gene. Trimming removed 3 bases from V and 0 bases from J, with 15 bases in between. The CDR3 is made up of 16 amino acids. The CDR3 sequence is CASSSPGGGTNYGYTF. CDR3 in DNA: TGTGCCAGCAGCTCCCCGGGAGGGGGGACTAACTATGGCTACACCTTC.

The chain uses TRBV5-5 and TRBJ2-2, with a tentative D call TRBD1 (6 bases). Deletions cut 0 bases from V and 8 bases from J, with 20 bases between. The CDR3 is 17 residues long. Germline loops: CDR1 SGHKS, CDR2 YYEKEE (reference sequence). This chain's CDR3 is CASSLVPTAHGTGELFF. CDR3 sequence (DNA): TGTGCCAGCAGCTTGGTGCCCACTGCCCACGGGACAGGGGAGCTGTTTTTT. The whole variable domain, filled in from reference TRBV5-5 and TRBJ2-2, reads DAGVTQSPTHLIKTRGQQVTLRCSPISGHKSVSWYQQVLGQGPQFIFQYYEKEERGRGNFPDRFSARQFPNYSSELNVNALLLGDSALYLCASSLVPTAHGTGELFFGEGSRLTVL.

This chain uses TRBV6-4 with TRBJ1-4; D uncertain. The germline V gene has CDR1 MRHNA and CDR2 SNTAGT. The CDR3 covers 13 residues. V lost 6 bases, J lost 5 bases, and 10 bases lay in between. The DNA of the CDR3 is TGTGCCAGCAGCATGGGCCCGAATGAAAAACTGTTTTTT. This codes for CASSMGPNEKLFF.

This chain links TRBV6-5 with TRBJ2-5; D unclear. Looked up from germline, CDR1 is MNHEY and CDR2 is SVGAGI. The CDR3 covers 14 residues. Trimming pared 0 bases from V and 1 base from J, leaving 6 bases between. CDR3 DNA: TGTGCCAGCAGTTACTCCGGCAGCCAAGAGACCCAGTACTTC. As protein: CASSYSGSQETQYF.

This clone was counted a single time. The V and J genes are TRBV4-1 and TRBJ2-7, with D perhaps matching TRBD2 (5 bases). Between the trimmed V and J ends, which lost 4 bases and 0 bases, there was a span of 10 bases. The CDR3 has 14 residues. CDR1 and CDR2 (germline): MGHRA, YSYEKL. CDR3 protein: CASSLVLDSYEQYF. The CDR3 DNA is TGCGCCAGCAGCCTAGTACTAGACTCCTACGAGCAGTACTTC.

The CDR3 DNA reads as TGTGCCAGCAGGGGGACAGGGGGCACTTACAATGAGCAGTTCTTC. Protein product: CASRGTGGTYNEQFF. The chain carries TRBV6-5 and TRBJ2-1; TRBD1 matches at 12 bases. The CDR3 has 15 residues. Germline V gene sequence: CDR1 MNHEY, CDR2 SVGAGI. Trimming cost V 6 bases and J 4 bases; bases outside gene matches: 4.

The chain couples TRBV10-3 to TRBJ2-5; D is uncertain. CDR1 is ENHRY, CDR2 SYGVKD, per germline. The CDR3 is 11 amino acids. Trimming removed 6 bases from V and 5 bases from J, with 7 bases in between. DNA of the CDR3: TGTGCCATCAGCGTGAGTGAGACCCAGTACTTC. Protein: CAISVSETQYF.

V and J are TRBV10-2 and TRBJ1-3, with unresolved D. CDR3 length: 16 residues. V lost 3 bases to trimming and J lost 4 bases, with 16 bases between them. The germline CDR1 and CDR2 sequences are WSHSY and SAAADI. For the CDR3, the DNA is TGCGCCAGCAGTGACCCGGTGGGGATTAAAGGAAACACCATATATTTT. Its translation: CASSDPVGIKGNTIYF.

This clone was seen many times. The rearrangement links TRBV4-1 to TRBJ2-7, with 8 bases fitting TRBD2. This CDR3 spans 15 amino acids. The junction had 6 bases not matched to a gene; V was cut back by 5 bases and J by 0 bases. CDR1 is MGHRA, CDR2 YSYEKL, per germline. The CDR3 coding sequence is TGCGCCAGCAGCTATATGGCGGGGGGCTCCTACGAGCAGTACTTC. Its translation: CASSYMAGGSYEQYF.

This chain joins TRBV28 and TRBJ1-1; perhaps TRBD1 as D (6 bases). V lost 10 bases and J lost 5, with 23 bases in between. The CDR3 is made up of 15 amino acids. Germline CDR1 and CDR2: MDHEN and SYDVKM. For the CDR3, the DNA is TGTGCCACCGTCGGGGCCAGGGGAAGGAAGACTGAAGCTTTCTTT. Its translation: CATVGARGRKTEAFF.

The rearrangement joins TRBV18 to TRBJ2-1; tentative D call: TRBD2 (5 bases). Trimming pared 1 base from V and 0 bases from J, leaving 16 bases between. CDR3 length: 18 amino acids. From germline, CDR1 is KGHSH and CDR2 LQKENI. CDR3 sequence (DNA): TGTGCCAGCTCACCACAAGTACGAGGGCGGATCTCCTACAATGAGCAGTTCTTC. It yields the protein CASSPQVRGRISYNEQFF. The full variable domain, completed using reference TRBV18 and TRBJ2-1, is NAGVMQNPRHLVRRRGQEARLRCSPMKGHSHVYWYRQLPEEGLKFMVYLQKENIIDESGMPKERFSAEFPKEGPSILRIQQVVRGDSAAYFCASSPQVRGRISYNEQFFGPGTRLTVL.

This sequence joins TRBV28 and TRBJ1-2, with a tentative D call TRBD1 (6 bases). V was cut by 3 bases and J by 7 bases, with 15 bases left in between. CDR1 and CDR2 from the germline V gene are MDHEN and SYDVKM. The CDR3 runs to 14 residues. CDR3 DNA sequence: TGTGCCAGCAGTTTGACAGGCCCCGGGGCTGGCTACACCTTC. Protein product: CASSLTGPGAGYTF.

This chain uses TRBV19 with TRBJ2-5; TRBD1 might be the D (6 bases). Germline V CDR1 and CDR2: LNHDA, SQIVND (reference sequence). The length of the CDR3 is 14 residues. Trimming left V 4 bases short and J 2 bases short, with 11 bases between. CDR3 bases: TGTGCCAGTAGTAGCTGGGGGCCTCAAGAGACCCAGTACTTC. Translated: CASSSWGPQETQYF.

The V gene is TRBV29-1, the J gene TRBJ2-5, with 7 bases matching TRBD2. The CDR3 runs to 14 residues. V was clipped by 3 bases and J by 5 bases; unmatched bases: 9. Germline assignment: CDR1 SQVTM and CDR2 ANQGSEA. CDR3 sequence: CSVDTHRGSETQYF. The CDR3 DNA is TGCAGCGTTGATACCCACCGCGGGAGTGAGACCCAGTACTTC.

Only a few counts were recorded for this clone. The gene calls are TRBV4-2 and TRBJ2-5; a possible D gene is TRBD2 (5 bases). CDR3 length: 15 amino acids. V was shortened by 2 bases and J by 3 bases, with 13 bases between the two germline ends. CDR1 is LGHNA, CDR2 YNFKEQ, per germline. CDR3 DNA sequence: TGTGCCAGCAGCCAAAGTTATCGGGATGAAGAGACCCAGTACTTC. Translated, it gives CASSQSYRDEETQYF.